The following is a TCR beta chain sequence with its context. Germline CDR1 is LNHDA and CDR2 is SQIVND (reference sequence). The CDR3 is 17 amino acids. V was clipped by 6 bases and J by 0 bases, with 15 bases between them. Sequenced by immunoSEQ multiplex PCR; TCRdb stores in-frame clones only, minus some. The profile shows 250,000 to 400,000 clones, about 87% of them singletons. The sample comes from a study of blood T cell repertoires in COVID-19. Whole-study context: Donors in the United States, Italy and Spain gave samples during acute or convalescent COVID-19.

Sequencing used peripheral blood. The chain couples TRBV19 to TRBJ2-6; the D gene is possibly TRBD1 (6 bases). The sequence was obtained from a woman between 25 and 40 years old with COVID-19, enrolled during active disease. The CDR3 DNA is TGTGCCAGTAGGGGGCCGGGACACCCCTCTGGGGCCAACGTCCTGACTTTC. It is translated as CASRGPGHPSGANVLTF.